The source of this T cell receptor beta chain is a study of T cells after posttransplantation cyclophosphamide. Study findings and constraints: Later blood repertoires were often dominated by clones from the donor CD8+ memory compartment.

The naive gate required viable CD3+CD4+ or CD3+CD8+ cells with CCR7+CD45RA+CD45RO-CD95-CD27+CD28+ phenotype. V shed 1 base and J shed 4 bases, with 10 bases lying between them. Germline CDR1 reads SNHLY; CDR2 reads FYNNEI. This CDR3 comprises 14 residues. TCRdb's copy holds only in-frame clones and misses some; the assay was immunoSEQ multiplex PCR. Among some 30,000 clones listed, more than 85% were seen once. As for this clone: What it binds is not known.

The sequence was collected from a man between 25 and 39 years old in good health and a related stem cell transplant donor. Sequencing was done on a sample of naive CD4+ T cells sorted from blood. The chain combines TRBV2 with TRBJ2-5; D uncertain. This CDR3 reads CASSEGRAGETQYF. Written as DNA, the CDR3 is TGTGCCAGCAGTGAAGGTAGAGCAGGAGAGACCCAGTACTTC.